This T cell receptor (beta chain) was documented in a study of blood T cell repertoires in COVID-19. On the study more broadly: The samples span acute and convalescent COVID-19 from the United States, Italy and Spain. T cells, B-cell-depleted T cells, or PBMCs supplied cDNA or gDNA.

This clone was observed a few times. V was pared by 5 bases and J by 0 bases, with 6 bases of the junction left unmatched. Per the germline V gene, CDR1 is SQVTM and CDR2 is ANQGSEA. This CDR3 comprises 14 residues. As originally analysed: Estimated nucleated cell counts came from reference gene primer amplification. Repertoires were generated with immunoSEQ multiplex PCR, while TCRdb's copy carries only in-frame clones and drops some. V and J calls and clone size follow that table, whereas D and trimming were derived from the DNA. The sample contains 120,000 or so clones, 60% to 85% of which appear only once.

The receptor was isolated from a man in his 70s with acute or convalescent COVID-19. The sample was peripheral blood. The chain carries TRBV29-1 and TRBJ2-5, with TRBD1 identical over 7 bases. In nucleotides, the CDR3 is TGCAGCGTTTTAACCGGGACAGACCAAGAGACCCAGTACTTC. Protein: CSVLTGTDQETQYF. Full variable domain (missing parts from reference TRBV29-1 and TRBJ2-5): SAVISQKPSRDICQRGTSLTIQCQVDSQVTMMFWYRQQPGQSLTLIATANQGSEATYESGFVIDKFPISRPNLTFSTLTVSNMSPEDSSIYLCSVLTGTDQETQYFGPGTRLLVL.